The clone carrying this TCR beta chain came up once. The antigen is not known. With 60 Vbeta and 13 Jbeta primers, the PCR was carried out. The assay was immunoSEQ multiplex PCR, and TCRdb's table has in-frame clones only and misses some. In the table there are some 130,000 clones, 70% to 80% of which are singletons. The sample is drawn from a study of cytomegalovirus exposure and HLA in healthy donors. Findings and limits, study-wide: The dataset shows that most TCR sequences were rare, while some public TCRs occurred in many donors. Prior analysis indicated that the majority of TCR beta V segments exhibited productivity approximately 90% or approximately 30% of the time. Altogether, 150 to 200 TCR beta chains were recorded as cytomegalovirus-associated.

The sequenced sample was PBMCs. The clonotype was recovered from a woman in her sixties or seventies in good health and CMV-seropositive.

The CDR3 here is CASSPRTYSSYEQYF. DNA for the CDR3: TGCGCCAGCAGCCCCAGGACTTACAGCTCCTACGAGCAGTACTTC. This chain links TRBV5-1 with TRBJ2-7, with D maybe TRBD2 (5 bases). Germline lookup yields CDR1 SGHRS and CDR2 YFSETQ. V dropped 4 bases and J dropped 0 bases, with 14 bases sitting between them. The CDR3 is 15 residues long.